Presented here are 21 T cell receptor beta chains from one specimen sequenced in a study of blood T cell repertoires in COVID-19. Profiling relied on immunoSEQ multiplex PCR, and the TCRdb table lists in-frame clones only, not all of them. The sample lists 150,000 or so clones, over 80% occurring once. Material: peripheral blood. Receptor source: a woman between 50 and 59 years old with acute or convalescent COVID-19.

The J gene is TRBJ1-6, the V gene TRBV5-1; the match to TRBD1 covers 10 bases. CDR1 is SGHRS, CDR2 YFSETQ, per germline. V was pared by 5 bases and J by 8 bases, with 4 bases of the junction left unmatched. The CDR3 runs to 14 residues. CDR3 protein: CASSSGTGDSPLHF. For the CDR3, the DNA is TGCGCCAGCAGTTCCGGGACAGGGGATTCACCCCTCCACTTT.

This clone was observed once. CDR3 sequence: CASSFDRENHNEQFF. CDR3 coding DNA: TGTGCCAGCAGTTTTGACAGGGAGAATCACAATGAGCAGTTCTTC. The chain carries TRBV6-5 and TRBJ2-1, with 7 bases that match TRBD1. Germline CDR1 is MNHEY and CDR2 is SVGAGI. The CDR3 spans 15 residues. With V trimmed by 4 bases and J by 5 bases, 8 bases remained unmatched.

The chain has TRBV19 and TRBJ2-1; 10 bases line up with TRBD1. The CDR3 is 14 amino acids. Germline assignment: CDR1 LNHDA and CDR2 SQIVND (reference sequence). V gave up 5 bases and J gave up 9 bases; unmatched junction bases: 7. In DNA, the CDR3 is TGTGCCAGTAGTTTGGGACAGGGGTCAGGTGAGCAGTTCTTC. Its protein product is CASSLGQGSGEQFF.

This chain connects TRBV10-3 to TRBJ2-7, with 9 bases matching TRBD1. Per the germline V gene, CDR1 is ENHRY and CDR2 is SYGVKD. Trimming at V came to 4 bases and at J to 5 bases, leaving 0 bases not matched to a gene. This CDR3 contains 12 residues. The CDR3 protein is CAISGTGDEQYF. In DNA form, the CDR3 reads TGTGCCATCAGTGGGACAGGGGACGAGCAGTACTTC.

This chain uses TRBV9 with TRBJ1-2; D is unclear. CDR3 length: 15 residues. V was shortened by 4 bases and J by 4 bases, with 17 bases between the two germline ends. Per germline, CDR1 SGDLS and CDR2 YYNGEE. CDR3 nucleotide sequence: TGTGCCAGCAGCCCTCGATCAGGCACCTTCTATGGCTACACCTTC. It is translated as CASSPRSGTFYGYTF.

A few counts support this clone. V usage is TRBV7-2 and J usage is TRBJ2-3, with 10 bases aligning to TRBD2. The CDR3 spans 16 residues. The germline gives CDR1 SGHTA, CDR2 FQGNSA. The J segment lost 2 bases and the V segment lost 7 bases, leaving 9 bases of the junction unmatched. The CDR3 DNA reads as TGTGCCAGCACCCCTCGGACTAGCGGTTTCACAGATACGCAGTATTTT. Translation gives CASTPRTSGFTDTQYF.

This chain uses TRBV12-5 with TRBJ1-2, with 7 positions matching TRBD1. Losses at the gene ends were 1 base for V and 1 base for J; bases not matched to a gene: 0. The germline gives CDR1 LGHNT, CDR2 FRNRAP. CDR3 length: 14 amino acids. The CDR3 sequence: CASGLGDSNYGYTF. In DNA, the CDR3 is TGTGCTAGTGGTTTGGGGGACAGTAACTATGGCTACACCTTC.

This chain connects TRBV4-2 to TRBJ1-4; D unclear. The CDR3 has 14 residues. V lost 1 base to trimming and J lost 8 bases, with 11 bases between them. Germline CDR1 and CDR2: LGHNA and YNFKEQ. The CDR3 nucleotides read TGTGCCAGCAGCCAAGTGGGCAAGAGAGAAAAACTGTTTTTT. Translating it yields CASSQVGKREKLFF.

This rearrangement joins TRBV9 to TRBJ1-3; 9 positions match TRBD1. This CDR3 has 19 amino acids. Looked up from germline, CDR1 is SGDLS and CDR2 is YYNGEE. Germline trimming cut 0 bases from V and 0 bases from J; bases unmatched to any gene: 10. CDR3 amino acids: CASSVGLRDRVYSGNTIYF. The CDR3 DNA follows: TGTGCCAGCAGCGTAGGCCTCCGGGACAGGGTTTACTCTGGAAACACCATATATTTT.

The chain combines TRBV9 with TRBJ1-1, with a possible D match to TRBD1 (6 bases). The CDR3 extends over 14 amino acids. Germline CDR1 is SGDLS and CDR2 is YYNGEE. V was shortened by 0 bases and J by 6 bases, with 12 bases between the two germline ends. Here the CDR3 DNA reads TGTGCCAGCAGCGTAGCTACAGGGCCTCCTGAAGCTTTCTTT. Its protein is CASSVATGPPEAFF.

The DNA of the CDR3 is TGTGCCAGCAGCTTAGACGGGAAAAGGACCGGGGAGCTGTTTTTT. Translated, it gives CASSLDGKRTGELFF. The chain links TRBV7-6 to TRBJ2-2; possible D gene TRBD2, 5 bases. Per germline, CDR1 SGHVS and CDR2 FNYEAQ. This CDR3 comprises 15 residues. V was shortened by 1 base and J by 5 bases, with 11 bases between the two germline ends.

The chain is built from TRBV4-1 and TRBJ2-5; 7 bases match TRBD1. CDR3 length: 15 residues. Looked up from germline, CDR1 is MGHRA and CDR2 is YSYEKL. J lost 5 bases, V lost 2 bases, and 8 bases had no gene match. The CDR3 is CASSQPGTVVETQYF. CDR3 DNA sequence: TGCGCCAGCAGCCAACCCGGGACAGTCGTCGAGACCCAGTACTTC.

J is TRBJ2-7 and V is TRBV6-5, with 8 bases aligning to TRBD2. J was trimmed by 6 bases and V by 6 bases; bases with no gene match: 13. The CDR3 loop spans 15 amino acids. The V gene's germline CDR1 is MNHEY and CDR2 SVGAGI. CDR3 DNA sequence: TGTGCCAGCAGCCTGACCTGGCTAGCGGGCTCCGAGCAGTACTTC. Protein product: CASSLTWLAGSEQYF.

The rearrangement links TRBV7-9 to TRBJ1-2; D unclear. In germline, CDR1 is SEHNR, CDR2 FQNEAQ (reference sequence). Between the trimmed V and J ends, which lost 5 bases and 2 bases, there was a span of 9 bases. CDR3 length: 13 amino acids. The CDR3 sequence: CASSTSGNYGYTF. CDR3 sequence (DNA): TGTGCCAGCAGCACCAGTGGCAACTATGGCTACACCTTC.

The chain employs TRBV3-1 (or the pseudogene TRBV3-2) and TRBJ2-3; 9 positions agree with TRBD2. Per germline, CDR1 LGHDT and CDR2 YNNKEL (reference sequence). The V and J ends lost 6 bases and 2 bases, in that order; junction bases with no gene match: 12. The CDR3 loop spans 17 amino acids. The CDR3 DNA sequence: TGTGCCAGCAGTAATCCTCCGACTAGCGGTTACACAGATACGCAGTATTTT. This codes for CASSNPPTSGYTDTQYF.

The chain joins TRBV14 to TRBJ2-1; TRBD2 matches 8 bases. Germline CDR1 reads SGHDN; CDR2 reads FVKESK. The CDR3 is made up of 19 amino acids. Losses at the gene ends were 4 bases for V and 3 bases for J; bases not matched to a gene: 17. For the CDR3, the DNA is TGTGCCAGCAGCCCGGAAATGGCTCCGGGACTAGATAACTACAATGAGCAGTTCTTC. Its protein product is CASSPEMAPGLDNYNEQFF. The complete variable domain, with remaining parts taken from reference TRBV14 and TRBJ2-1, reads EAGVTQFPSHSVIEKGQTVTLRCDPISGHDNLYWYRRVMGKEIKFLLHFVKESKQDESGMPNNRFLAERTGGTYSTLKVQPAELEDSGVYFCASSPEMAPGLDNYNEQFFGPGTRLTVL.

The chain couples TRBV18 to TRBJ1-1; D is unclear. Germline V gives CDR1 KGHSH, CDR2 LQKENI. The germline V and J ends were trimmed by 3 bases and 3 bases, with 8 bases remaining between them. The CDR3 has 13 residues. The DNA of the CDR3 is TGTGCCAGCTCACCCTCCGGGGACACTGAAGCTTTCTTT. Its translation is CASSPSGDTEAFF.

J is TRBJ1-2 and V is TRBV9; the D gene is possibly TRBD1 (6 bases). Germline CDR1 SGDLS, CDR2 YYNGEE. The CDR3 is 14 amino acids. V was pared by 4 bases and J by 4 bases, with 14 bases between. CDR3 in DNA: TGTGCCAGCAGCTCGCCAGGGGCTGGCTATGGCTACACCTTC. Translation: CASSSPGAGYGYTF.

The CDR3 DNA reads TGCGCCAGCGGGACAGGGGATGAGCAGTTCTTC. Translation gives CASGTGDEQFF. V usage is TRBV5-1 and J usage is TRBJ2-1; 10 bases match TRBD1. The CDR3 is made up of 11 amino acids. V lost 7 bases, J lost 8 bases, and 0 bases stayed unmatched. CDR1 SGHRS and CDR2 YFSETQ come from the germline V gene.

The V gene is TRBV19, the J gene TRBJ1-1; D possibly corresponds to TRBD1 (6 bases). V dropped 1 base and J dropped 5 bases, with 14 bases sitting between them. CDR3 size: 15 residues. Germline V gene data show CDR1 as LNHDA and CDR2 as SQIVND (reference sequence). The CDR3 coding sequence is TGTGCCAGTAGTATAGGGCGGGGGGCGGCGACTGAAGCTTTCTTT. This sequence encodes CASSIGRGAATEAFF.

The CDR3 DNA reads TGTGCCAGTAGGGACAGGCCGGTGGGCCCCTACGAGCAGTACTTC. Protein sequence: CASRDRPVGPYEQYF. The J gene is TRBJ2-7, the V gene TRBV19, with 7 bases matching TRBD1. Losses at the gene ends were 6 bases for V and 2 bases for J; bases not matched to a gene: 10. This CDR3 contains 15 residues. Germline V gene sequence: CDR1 LNHDA, CDR2 SQIVND (reference sequence).